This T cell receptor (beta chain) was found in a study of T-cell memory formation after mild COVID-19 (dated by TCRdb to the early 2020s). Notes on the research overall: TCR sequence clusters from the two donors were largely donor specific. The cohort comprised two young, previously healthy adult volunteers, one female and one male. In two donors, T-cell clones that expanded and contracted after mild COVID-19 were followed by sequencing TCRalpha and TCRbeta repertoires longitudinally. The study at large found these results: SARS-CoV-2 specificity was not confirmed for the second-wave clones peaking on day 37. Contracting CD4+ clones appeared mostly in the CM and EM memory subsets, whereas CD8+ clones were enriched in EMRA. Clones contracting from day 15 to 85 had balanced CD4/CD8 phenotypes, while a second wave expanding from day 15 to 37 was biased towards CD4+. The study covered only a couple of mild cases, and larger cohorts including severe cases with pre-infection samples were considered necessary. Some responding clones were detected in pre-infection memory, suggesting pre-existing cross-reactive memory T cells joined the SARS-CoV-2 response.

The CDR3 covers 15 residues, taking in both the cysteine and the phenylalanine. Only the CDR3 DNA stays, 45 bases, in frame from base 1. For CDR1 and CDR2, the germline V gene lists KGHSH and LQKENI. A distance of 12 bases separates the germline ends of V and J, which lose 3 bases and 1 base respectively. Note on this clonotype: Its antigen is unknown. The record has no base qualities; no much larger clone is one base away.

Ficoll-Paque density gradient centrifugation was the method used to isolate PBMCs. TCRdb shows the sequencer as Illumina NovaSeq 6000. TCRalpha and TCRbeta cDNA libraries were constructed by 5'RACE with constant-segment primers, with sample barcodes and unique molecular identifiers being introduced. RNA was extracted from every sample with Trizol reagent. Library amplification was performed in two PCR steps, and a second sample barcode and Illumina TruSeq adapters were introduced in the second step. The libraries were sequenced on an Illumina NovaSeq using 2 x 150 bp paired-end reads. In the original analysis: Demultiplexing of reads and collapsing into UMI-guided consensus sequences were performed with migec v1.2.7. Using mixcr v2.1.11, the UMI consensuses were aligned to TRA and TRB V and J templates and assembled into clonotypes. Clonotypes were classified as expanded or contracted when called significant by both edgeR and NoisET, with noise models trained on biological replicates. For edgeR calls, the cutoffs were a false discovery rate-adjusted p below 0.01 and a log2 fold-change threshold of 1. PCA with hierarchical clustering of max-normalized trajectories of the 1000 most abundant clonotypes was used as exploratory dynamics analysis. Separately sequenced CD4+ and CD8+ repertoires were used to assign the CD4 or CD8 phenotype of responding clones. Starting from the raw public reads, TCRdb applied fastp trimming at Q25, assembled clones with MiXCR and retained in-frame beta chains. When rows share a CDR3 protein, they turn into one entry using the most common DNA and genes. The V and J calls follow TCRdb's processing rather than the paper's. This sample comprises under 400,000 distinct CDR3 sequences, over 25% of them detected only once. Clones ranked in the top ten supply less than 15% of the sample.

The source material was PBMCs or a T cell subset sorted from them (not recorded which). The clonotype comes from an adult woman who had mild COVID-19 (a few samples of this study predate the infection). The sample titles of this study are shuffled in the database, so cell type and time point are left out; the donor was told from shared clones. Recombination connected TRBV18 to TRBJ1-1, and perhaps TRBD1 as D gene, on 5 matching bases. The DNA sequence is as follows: TGTGCCAGCTCACCCAGGGTACAGACGAACACTGAAGCTTTCTTT. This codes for CASSPRVQTNTEAFF.